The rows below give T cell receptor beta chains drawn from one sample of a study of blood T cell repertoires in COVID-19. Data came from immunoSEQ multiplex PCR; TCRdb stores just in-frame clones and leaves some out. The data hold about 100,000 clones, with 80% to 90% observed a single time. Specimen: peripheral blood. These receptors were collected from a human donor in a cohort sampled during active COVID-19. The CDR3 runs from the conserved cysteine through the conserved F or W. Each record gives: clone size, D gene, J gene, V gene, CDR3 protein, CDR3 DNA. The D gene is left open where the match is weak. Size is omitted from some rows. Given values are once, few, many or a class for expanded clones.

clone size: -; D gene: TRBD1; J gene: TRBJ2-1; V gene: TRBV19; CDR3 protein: CATRAEGAVNEQFF; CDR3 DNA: TGTGCCACCCGAGCAGAGGGGGCAGTCAATGAGCAGTTCTTC
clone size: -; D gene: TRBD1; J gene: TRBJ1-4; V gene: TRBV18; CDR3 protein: CASSPEGQAFGEKLFF; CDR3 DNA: TGTGCCAGCTCACCAGAGGGACAGGCGTTCGGTGAAAAACTGTTTTTT
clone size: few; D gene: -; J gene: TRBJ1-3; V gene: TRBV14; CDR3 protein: CASSQKGSGNTIYF; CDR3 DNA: TGTGCCAGCAGCCAAAAGGGGTCTGGAAACACCATATATTTT
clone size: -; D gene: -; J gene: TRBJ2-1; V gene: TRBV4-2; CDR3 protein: CASRYTGFAYNEQFF; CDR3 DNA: TGTGCCAGCAGATATACAGGGTTTGCCTACAATGAGCAGTTCTTC
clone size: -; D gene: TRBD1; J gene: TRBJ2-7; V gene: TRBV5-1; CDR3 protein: CASSLPGQGIYEQYF; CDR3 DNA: TGCGCCAGCAGCCTCCCGGGACAGGGAATCTACGAGCAGTACTTC
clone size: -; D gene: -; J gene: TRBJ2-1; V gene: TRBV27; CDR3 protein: CASSSLTGGLLSYNEQFF; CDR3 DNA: TGTGCCAGCAGTTCCCTCACGGGGGGCCTCCTCTCCTACAATGAGCAGTTCTTC
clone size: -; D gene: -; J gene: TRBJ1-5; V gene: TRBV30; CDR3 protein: CAWSGTTGSSQHF; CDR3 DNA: TGTGCCTGGAGTGGCACCACAGGGTCGTCCCAGCATTTT
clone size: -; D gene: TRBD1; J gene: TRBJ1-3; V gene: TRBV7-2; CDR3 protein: CASSLVPGTGWSGNTIYF; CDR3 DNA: TGTGCCAGCAGCTTAGTCCCCGGGACAGGGTGGTCTGGAAACACCATATATTTT
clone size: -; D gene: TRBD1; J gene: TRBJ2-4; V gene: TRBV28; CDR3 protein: CASSLRTGANIQYF; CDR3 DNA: TGTGCCAGCAGTTTAAGGACAGGGGCTAACATTCAGTACTTC
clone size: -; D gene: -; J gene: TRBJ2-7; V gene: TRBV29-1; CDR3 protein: CSATQGGSYEQYF; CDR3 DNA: TGCAGCGCTACCCAGGGGGGCTCCTACGAGCAGTACTTC
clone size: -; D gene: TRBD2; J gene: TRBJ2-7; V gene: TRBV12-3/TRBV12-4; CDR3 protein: CASSGRYEQYF; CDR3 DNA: TGTGCCAGCAGCGGGAGGTACGAGCAGTACTTC
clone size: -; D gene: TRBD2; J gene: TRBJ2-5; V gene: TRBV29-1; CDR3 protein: CSVEGGSETQYF; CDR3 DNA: TGCAGCGTTGAGGGGGGGTCAGAGACCCAGTACTTC
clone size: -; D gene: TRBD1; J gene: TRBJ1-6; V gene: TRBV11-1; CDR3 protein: CASSFRQGSSPLHF; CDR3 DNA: TGTGCCAGCAGCTTCCGACAGGGAAGTTCACCCCTCCACTTT